The 9 T cell receptor beta chains below all came from one sample that was sequenced in a study of blood T cell repertoires in COVID-19. Using immunoSEQ multiplex PCR, the repertoire was profiled, and TCRdb retains in-frame clones only, with some absent. The sample contains about 240,000 clones, roughly 85% of which appear only once. The specimen was peripheral blood. The receptor source for this set is a woman younger than 30 with acute or convalescent COVID-19.

This chain uses TRBV14 with TRBJ2-7; 10 bases match TRBD1. V was clipped by 4 bases and J by 2 bases; unmatched bases: 5. Germline-derived CDR1 and CDR2 are SGHDN and FVKESK. This CDR3 comprises 15 residues. As DNA, the CDR3 is TGTGCCAGCAGCCTCACCGGGACAGGGGCCTACGAGCAGTACTTC. Protein: CASSLTGTGAYEQYF.

The chain employs TRBV4-2 and TRBJ2-1, with 10 nucleotides matching TRBD2. J was trimmed by 8 bases and V by 3 bases; bases with no gene match: 10. Germline V gene sequence: CDR1 LGHNA, CDR2 YNFKEQ. The CDR3 runs to 16 residues. CDR3 coding DNA: TGTGCCAGCAGCCAGGTCCGACTAGCGGGTTTAGATGAGCAGTTCTTC. Translation: CASSQVRLAGLDEQFF.

The chain recombines TRBV13 with TRBJ2-1; TRBD2 agrees at 8 bases. This CDR3 has 18 residues. From germline, CDR1 is PRHDT and CDR2 FYEKMQ (reference sequence). The V and J ends lost 2 bases and 4 bases, in that order; junction bases with no gene match: 13. The CDR3 DNA reads TGTGCCAGCAGCTTACGACTAGCGAGCCCCCCGTATTACAATGAGCAGTTCTTC. It codes for CASSLRLASPPYYNEQFF.

This chain connects TRBV2 to TRBJ2-6; D is uncertain. Germline-derived CDR1 and CDR2 are SNHLY and FYNNEI. This CDR3 comprises 13 residues. The V end lost 6 bases, the J end lost 1 base, and 4 bases lay between the germline ends. The CDR3 is CASSESGANVLTF. The CDR3 DNA follows: TGTGCCAGCAGCGAGTCTGGGGCCAACGTCCTGACTTTC.

The table lists this clone with many counts. The V call is TRBV5-4, the J call TRBJ2-7; TRBD1 agrees at 9 bases. The J segment lost 0 bases and the V segment lost 0 bases, leaving 4 bases of the junction unmatched. Germline lookup yields CDR1 SGHNT and CDR2 YYREEE (reference sequence). The CDR3 runs 16 residues. CDR3 protein: CASSLAGTGYSYEQYF. The CDR3 bases are TGTGCCAGCAGCTTGGCGGGGACAGGGTACTCCTACGAGCAGTACTTC.

This clone showed up just once. This chain links TRBV5-1 with TRBJ2-3, with a possible D match to TRBD1 (5 bases). The CDR3 covers 15 residues. Per germline, CDR1 SGHRS and CDR2 YFSETQ. V lost 0 bases and J 4 bases, leaving 12 bases between the germline ends. CDR3 region: CASSLDGQGPDTQYF. The DNA for the CDR3 is TGCGCCAGCAGCTTGGATGGGCAGGGCCCAGATACGCAGTATTTT.

In this sample, this clone turned up once. The gene calls are TRBV30 and TRBJ2-3; D unresolved. The V end was cut by 7 bases, the J end by 5 bases, with 13 bases between. The CDR3 has 12 residues. Germline V gene sequence: CDR1 GTSNPN, CDR2 SVGIG (reference sequence). The CDR3 DNA reads TGTGCCTCGTCCCTAGGCGGAGATACGCAGTATTTT. It yields the protein CASSLGGDTQYF.

The chain carries TRBV7-2 and TRBJ2-1, with 9 bases fitting TRBD2. The CDR3 is made up of 14 amino acids. J lost 7 bases, V lost 5 bases, and 6 bases had no gene match. Germline V lookup: CDR1 SGHTA, CDR2 FQGNSA. The CDR3 reads CASSPQGLANEQFF. DNA of the CDR3: TGTGCCAGCAGCCCCCAGGGACTAGCAAATGAGCAGTTCTTC.

This clone appeared a single time. The chain is built from TRBV7-9 and TRBJ1-2, with TRBD1 matching over 7 bases. The CDR3 loop spans 12 amino acids. Trimming cost V 5 bases and J 4 bases; bases outside gene matches: 1. The germline V gene has CDR1 SEHNR and CDR2 FQNEAQ (reference sequence). CDR3 in amino acids: CASSRDSYGYTF. The CDR3 region has the DNA TGTGCCAGCAGCAGGGACAGCTATGGCTACACCTTC. Filled out from reference TRBV7-9 and TRBJ1-2, the complete variable domain reads DTGVSQNPRHKITKRGQNVTFRCDPISEHNRLYWYRQTLGQGPEFLTYFQNEAQLEKSRLLSDRFSAERPKGSFSTLEIQRTEQGDSAMYLCASSRDSYGYTFGSGTRLTVV.